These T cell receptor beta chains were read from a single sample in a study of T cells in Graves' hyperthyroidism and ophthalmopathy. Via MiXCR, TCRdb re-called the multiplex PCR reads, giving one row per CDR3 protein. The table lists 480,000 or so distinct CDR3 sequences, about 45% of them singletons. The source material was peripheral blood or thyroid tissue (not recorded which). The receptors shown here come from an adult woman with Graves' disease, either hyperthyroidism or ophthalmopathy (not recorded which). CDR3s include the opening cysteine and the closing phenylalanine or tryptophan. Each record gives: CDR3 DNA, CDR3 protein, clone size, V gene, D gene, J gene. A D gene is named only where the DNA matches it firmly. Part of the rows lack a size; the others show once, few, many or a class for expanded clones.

DNA: TGTGCCAGCAGCGCCTGGGGCTACGAGCAGTACTTC
CDR3: CASSAWGYEQYF
size: -
V: TRBV7-9
D: -
J: TRBJ2-7

DNA: TGTGCCAGCAGTTTTCACCTGCGGGAGACCCAGTACTTC
CDR3: CASSFHLRETQYF
size: -
V: TRBV12-3/TRBV12-4
D: -
J: TRBJ2-5

DNA: TGCAGTGCAGGACAGGGGGTTGGCTACACCTTC
CDR3: CSAGQGVGYTF
size: once
V: TRBV20-1
D: TRBD1
J: TRBJ1-2

DNA: TGCGGTGCCCGCCTGGAAGGGGCACGAGGCTACACCTTC
CDR3: CGARLEGARGYTF
size: -
V: TRBV20-1
D: -
J: TRBJ1-2

DNA: TGTGCCAGCCATGAGGGGACTAGCGGCTACGAGCAGTACTTC
CDR3: CASHEGTSGYEQYF
size: -
V: TRBV2
D: TRBD2
J: TRBJ2-7

DNA: TGTGCCAGCAGCTTCTACAGACAGGTCAACACCGGGGAGCTGTTTTTT
CDR3: CASSFYRQVNTGELFF
size: many
V: TRBV7-2
D: -
J: TRBJ2-2

DNA: TGCAGTGCTGATCTTCGACAAGAGACCCAGTACTTC
CDR3: CSADLRQETQYF
size: many
V: TRBV20-1
D: -
J: TRBJ2-5

DNA: TGTGCCAGCAGCTTAAGGGGCTGGGGCGGAGAGACCCAGTACTTC
CDR3: CASSLRGWGGETQYF
size: many
V: TRBV7-2
D: -
J: TRBJ2-5

DNA: TGTGCCATCAGTGAGAGACTAGCGGAGGGCTACGAGCAGTACTTC
CDR3: CAISERLAEGYEQYF
size: few
V: TRBV10-3
D: TRBD2
J: TRBJ2-7

DNA: TGCGCCAGCAGCTTGGCCCCCGGGACGCTTAACACCGGGGAGCTGTTTTTT
CDR3: CASSLAPGTLNTGELFF
size: many
V: TRBV5-1
D: -
J: TRBJ2-2

DNA: TGCAGCGTTGACCAGGCAGGGCAAGTTCGGACTGAAGCTTTCTTT
CDR3: CSVDQAGQVRTEAFF
size: -
V: TRBV29-1
D: -
J: TRBJ1-1

DNA: TGCGCCAGCAGCTATGGACTAGAAAGGACCCAGTACTTC
CDR3: CASSYGLERTQYF
size: many
V: TRBV5-1
D: TRBD2
J: TRBJ2-5

DNA: TGCGCCAGCAGCCAAGTCCACAGGCGGGGTGCCCTCAGCTCTGGAAACACCATATATTTT
CDR3: CASSQVHRRGALSSGNTIYF
size: many
V: TRBV4-3
D: -
J: TRBJ1-3

DNA: TGTGCCAGCTCACCACCGGGCAGGGGTGGAGAGACCCAGTACTTC
CDR3: CASSPPGRGGETQYF
size: few
V: TRBV18
D: -
J: TRBJ2-5

DNA: TGCAGCGTTGAGGGCGGGAGTCGTTATGGCTACACCTTC
CDR3: CSVEGGSRYGYTF
size: few
V: TRBV29-1
D: -
J: TRBJ1-2

DNA: TGTGCCAGCGGGACAGGGGCGTACACCGGGGAGCTGTTTTTT
CDR3: CASGTGAYTGELFF
size: -
V: TRBV6-1
D: TRBD1
J: TRBJ2-2

DNA: TGTGCCAGCAGCCAAGATCCCAGGGCCTATGGCTACACCTTC
CDR3: CASSQDPRAYGYTF
size: many
V: TRBV4-2
D: -
J: TRBJ1-2

DNA: TGTGCCAGCAGCTATCCCGGGGGGGGGGGCGTGAACACTGAAGCTTTCTTT
CDR3: CASSYPGGGGVNTEAFF
size: -
V: TRBV7-2
D: -
J: TRBJ1-1

DNA: TGTGCCAGCAGCTCCCTTGGCGGCGGAGACGAGCAGTACTTC
CDR3: CASSSLGGGDEQYF
size: once
V: TRBV7-2
D: -
J: TRBJ2-7

DNA: TGTGCCAGCAGCTTATTCTGGGACACTGAAGCTTTCTTT
CDR3: CASSLFWDTEAFF
size: -
V: TRBV7-9
D: -
J: TRBJ1-1

DNA: TGCGCCAGCAGCTTGGGGCTAGCGGGACGCACCGGGGAGCTGTTTTTT
CDR3: CASSLGLAGRTGELFF
size: -
V: TRBV5-1
D: TRBD2
J: TRBJ2-2

DNA: TGTGCCAGCAGCTTAGACAGACTAGCGGGAGGGAACACCGGGGAGCTGTTTTTT
CDR3: CASSLDRLAGGNTGELFF
size: few
V: TRBV11-2
D: TRBD2
J: TRBJ2-2

DNA: TGCGCCAGCAGCCAAGAGGGGACAGCTAACTATGGCTACACCTTC
CDR3: CASSQEGTANYGYTF
size: few
V: TRBV4-1
D: TRBD1
J: TRBJ1-2

DNA: TGCGCCAGCAGTGAGCCGGACAGGGACGAAGCTTTCTTT
CDR3: CASSEPDRDEAFF
size: -
V: TRBV10-2
D: TRBD1
J: TRBJ1-1

DNA: TGTGCCTCGGACGACACATTAAACTATGGCTACACCTTC
CDR3: CASDDTLNYGYTF
size: -
V: TRBV30
D: -
J: TRBJ1-2

DNA: TGTGCCAGCAGCCAAGGATTCAGGGGCAAATGGGAAAAACTGTTTTTT
CDR3: CASSQGFRGKWEKLFF
size: many
V: TRBV14
D: -
J: TRBJ1-4

DNA: TGTGCCAGCAGCCGACAGGGAGAAAATTCACCCCTCCACTTT
CDR3: CASSRQGENSPLHF
size: -
V: TRBV2
D: TRBD1
J: TRBJ1-6

DNA: TGTGCCATCATTCAGGGAACTGAAGCTTTCTTT
CDR3: CAIIQGTEAFF
size: -
V: TRBV10-3
D: -
J: TRBJ1-1

DNA: TGTGCCAGCAGGGACTCTGGGGTAAAACTCCACTTT
CDR3: CASRDSGVKLHF
size: few
V: TRBV28
D: -
J: TRBJ1-6

DNA: TGTGCCAGCAGGTTCGGGACAGGGAGTGGTGGCTACACCTTC
CDR3: CASRFGTGSGGYTF
size: -
V: TRBV7-2
D: TRBD1
J: TRBJ1-2

DNA: TGTGCCAGCTCGGCCACAGGGACGACTGAAGCTTTCTTT
CDR3: CASSATGTTEAFF
size: few
V: TRBV11-2
D: -
J: TRBJ1-1

DNA: TGCAGCGCCACTTCCGCAGTGACTGCCGGGGAGCTGTTTTTT
CDR3: CSATSAVTAGELFF
size: once
V: TRBV29-1
D: -
J: TRBJ2-2

DNA: TGCAGTGCTCCCAGCACAGGGACCTCTGGCTACACCTTC
CDR3: CSAPSTGTSGYTF
size: many
V: TRBV20-1
D: -
J: TRBJ1-2

DNA: TGTGCCAGCAGCCCGGACAGGGGGCAGAAGACCCAGTACTTC
CDR3: CASSPDRGQKTQYF
size: many
V: TRBV2
D: TRBD1
J: TRBJ2-5

DNA: TGTGCCAGCAGCCTGGGAATAGCGGGAGTGGTCTACGAGCAGTACTTC
CDR3: CASSLGIAGVVYEQYF
size: -
V: TRBV14
D: TRBD2
J: TRBJ2-7

DNA: TGCAGCTGGAGAGGGGTTGGCACTGAAGCTTTCTTT
CDR3: CSWRGVGTEAFF
size: many
V: TRBV29-1
D: -
J: TRBJ1-1

DNA: TGTGCCATCAGTGGATCTGGAAACACCATATATTTT
CDR3: CAISGSGNTIYF
size: many
V: TRBV10-3
D: -
J: TRBJ1-3

DNA: TGTGCCAGCAGCTCCGACACCTCCTACGAGCAGTACTTC
CDR3: CASSSDTSYEQYF
size: -
V: TRBV11-2
D: -
J: TRBJ2-7

DNA: TGCGCCAGCAGCTTGACACAAAATCAGCCCCAGCATTTT
CDR3: CASSLTQNQPQHF
size: -
V: TRBV5-1
D: -
J: TRBJ1-5

DNA: TGTGCCAGCAGTTCGGAGGCGGGGACATCCTACGAGCAGTACTTC
CDR3: CASSSEAGTSYEQYF
size: -
V: TRBV12-3/TRBV12-4
D: -
J: TRBJ2-7

DNA: TGTGCCAGTAGCCCCCTTGACAGGGGCGGGCTGGCAGCTTTCTTT
CDR3: CASSPLDRGGLAAFF
size: -
V: TRBV19
D: TRBD1
J: TRBJ1-1

DNA: TGTGCCAGCAGCCAAGCGGGGGGATTTGAGACCCAGTACTTC
CDR3: CASSQAGGFETQYF
size: -
V: TRBV14
D: TRBD2
J: TRBJ2-5